This passage covers 16 T cell receptor beta chains from one sample sequenced in a study of blood T cell repertoires in COVID-19. Using immunoSEQ multiplex PCR, the repertoire was profiled, and TCRdb retains in-frame clones only, with some absent. The repertoire consists of about 170,000 clones, with 80% to 85% occurring once and the leading ten covering about a tenth. The sample comprised peripheral blood. Receptors originate from a man aged 70-80 years with active or convalescent COVID-19.

The chain couples TRBV7-2 to TRBJ1-1; 8 nucleotides agree with TRBD1. This CDR3 contains 16 residues. Germline lookup yields CDR1 SGHTA and CDR2 FQGNSA. The V and J ends lost 7 bases and 4 bases, in that order; junction bases with no gene match: 14. The CDR3 sequence: CASNPLGQGASTEAFF. CDR3 nucleotides: TGTGCCAGCAACCCCCTCGGGCAGGGGGCAAGCACTGAAGCTTTCTTT.

This sequence joins TRBV28 and TRBJ1-2, with TRBD1 matching over 7 bases. This CDR3 has 13 amino acids. Losses at the gene ends were 6 bases for V and 6 bases for J; bases not matched to a gene: 7. Germline V gives CDR1 MDHEN, CDR2 SYDVKM. CDR3 in amino acids: CASSLDRVHGYTF. Written as DNA, the CDR3 is TGTGCCAGCAGCCTCGACAGGGTACATGGCTACACCTTC.

A single count supports this clone. The chain combines TRBV29-1 with TRBJ2-2; 10 bases match TRBD2. The V gene's germline CDR1 is SQVTM and CDR2 ANQGSEA. V dropped 3 bases and J dropped 3; count of bases not matched to a gene: 7. This CDR3 has 16 amino acids. CDR3: CSVESSGGADTGELFF. The CDR3, as DNA: TGCAGCGTTGAGTCAAGCGGGGGGGCCGACACCGGGGAGCTGTTTTTT.

The chain combines TRBV11-2 with TRBJ2-7, with unresolved D. Per germline, CDR1 SGHAT and CDR2 FQNNGV. CDR3 length: 15 residues. The V gene lost 2 bases and the J gene lost 0 bases, with 11 bases spanning the gap. CDR3 nucleotide sequence: TGTGCCAGCAGCTTAAGGCAGTGGAGCTCCTACGAGCAGTACTTC. Translated: CASSLRQWSSYEQYF.

The CDR3: CASSHQGMSGNQPQHF. Written as DNA, the CDR3 is TGTGCCAGCTCGCACCAAGGTATGTCGGGAAATCAGCCCCAGCATTTT. The V call is TRBV18, the J call TRBJ1-5; no clear D. Trimming took off 6 bases at V and 4 bases at J, with 19 bases between the two ends. The length of the CDR3 is 16 residues. CDR1 KGHSH and CDR2 LQKENI come from the germline V gene. Looking up the rest from reference TRBV18 and TRBJ1-5 gives the full variable domain: NAGVMQNPRHLVRRRGQEARLRCSPMKGHSHVYWYRQLPEEGLKFMVYLQKENIIDESGMPKERFSAEFPKEGPSILRIQQVVRGDSAAYFCASSHQGMSGNQPQHFGDGTRLSIL.

The chain couples TRBV6-5 to TRBJ1-1; unclear D gene. V was shortened by 8 bases and J by 0 bases, with 10 bases between the two germline ends. The CDR3 runs 13 residues. Germline V CDR1 and CDR2: MNHEY, SVGAGI. As DNA, the CDR3 is TGTGCCAGCTTAAAGCGAATGAACACTGAAGCTTTCTTT. This encodes CASLKRMNTEAFF.

J is TRBJ2-1 and V is TRBV7-6; 10 bases map to TRBD2. Trimming took 0 bases from V and 4 from J; bases not matched to a gene: 0. Looked up from germline, CDR1 is SGHVS and CDR2 is FNYEAQ. The CDR3 consists of 15 residues. The CDR3 coding sequence is TGTGCCAGCAGCTTAGCTAGCGGGGGGTACAATGAGCAGTTCTTC. Protein sequence: CASSLASGGYNEQFF.

V gene TRBV18 combines with J gene TRBJ1-4; 7 bases line up with TRBD1. From germline, CDR1 is KGHSH and CDR2 LQKENI. The CDR3 loop spans 14 amino acids. The V gene end was trimmed by 2 bases and the J gene end by 4 bases; junction bases not matched to a gene: 1. The CDR3 nucleotides are TGTGCCAGCTCACCAGGGACAGTTAATGAAAAACTGTTTTTT. Its translation: CASSPGTVNEKLFF.

This sequence joins TRBV5-1 and TRBJ2-1; perhaps TRBD2 as D (6 bases). V lost 0 bases, J lost 7 bases, and 11 bases lay in between. The CDR3 spans 14 residues. Germline CDR1 is SGHRS and CDR2 is YFSETQ. The CDR3 DNA reads TGCGCCAGCAGCTTGGTGGCAGGGAGGAATGAGCAGTTCTTC. This translates into CASSLVAGRNEQFF.

The chain joins TRBV19 to TRBJ1-5, with 12 nucleotides matching TRBD1. The V and J ends lost 5 bases and 6 bases, in that order; junction bases with no gene match: 11. Germline assignment: CDR1 LNHDA and CDR2 SQIVND (reference sequence). The CDR3 is made up of 17 amino acids. The CDR3 loop is CASSSTGTGGSGQPQHF. The CDR3 coding sequence is TGTGCCAGTAGTTCTACCGGGACAGGGGGCAGTGGTCAGCCCCAGCATTTT. The full variable domain, with the rest looked up from reference TRBV19 and TRBJ1-5, is DGGITQSPKYLFRKEGQNVTLSCEQNLNHDAMYWYRQDPGQGLRLIYYSQIVNDFQKGDIAEGYSVSREKKESFPLTVTSAQKNPTAFYLCASSSTGTGGSGQPQHFGDGTRLSIL.

The chain joins TRBV7-2 to TRBJ2-1, with TRBD2 matching 14 bases. Germline CDR1 reads SGHTA; CDR2 reads FQGNSA. V shed 0 bases, J shed 2 bases, and the junction held 6 bases outside the gene matches. The CDR3 length is 19 residues. This chain's CDR3 is CASSLAVGTSGSTYNEQFF. The CDR3 bases are TGTGCCAGCAGCTTAGCTGTTGGGACTAGCGGGAGTACCTACAATGAGCAGTTCTTC.

J is TRBJ2-1 and V is TRBV3-1 (or the pseudogene TRBV3-2); 7 nucleotides align to TRBD2. Unmatched junction bases numbered 13, after V lost 4 bases and J lost 4 bases. The CDR3 is 17 amino acids. Germline lookup yields CDR1 LGHDT and CDR2 YNNKEL (reference sequence). As DNA, the CDR3 is TGTGCCAGCAGCCTACCGACTCTCCAGCGGGGTTACAATGAGCAGTTCTTC. This encodes CASSLPTLQRGYNEQFF.

This clone was detected a few times. This rearrangement joins TRBV10-1 to TRBJ1-2; D remains unclear. CDR1 and CDR2 (germline): WNHNN, SYGVQD (reference sequence). Trimming left V 0 bases short and J 7 bases short, with 12 bases between. The CDR3 runs 14 residues. The CDR3 region is CASSESKGVGGYTF. CDR3 DNA: TGCGCCAGCAGTGAGTCGAAGGGAGTTGGTGGCTACACCTTC.

This clone was observed a handful of times. The V call is TRBV27, the J call TRBJ2-7, with 7 positions matching TRBD2. The CDR3 consists of 15 residues. CDR1 and CDR2 from the germline V gene are MNHEY and SMNVEV (reference sequence). After removal of 2 bases from V and 1 base from J, the junction contained 5 bases not matched to a gene. Here the CDR3 DNA reads TGTGCCAGCAGTTTAGTGGGAGGGGCGTCCTACGAGCAGTACTTC. This codes for CASSLVGGASYEQYF.

This clone was detected only once. CDR3 sequence (DNA): TGTGCCAGCAGCTCACCCGGCGGGACAGGGTTCTACGAGCAGTACTTC. This sequence encodes CASSSPGGTGFYEQYF. This sequence joins TRBV2 and TRBJ2-7; 9 nucleotides match TRBD1. From germline, CDR1 is SNHLY and CDR2 FYNNEI. This CDR3 has 16 residues. After removal of 6 bases from V and 3 bases from J, the junction contained 12 bases not matched to a gene.

In this sample, this clone turned up a few times. CDR3: CASSSTGYYNEQFF. In DNA, the CDR3 is TGTGCCAGCAGCTCGACAGGGTACTACAATGAGCAGTTCTTC. The gene calls are TRBV7-9 and TRBJ2-1, with 7 nucleotides matching TRBD1. This CDR3 is 14 amino acids long. Trimming took 4 bases from V and 3 from J; bases not matched to a gene: 3. Germline-derived CDR1 and CDR2 are SEHNR and FQNEAQ (reference sequence).